What follows describes a single T cell receptor (beta chain). This clonotype was seen many times. Its antigen specificity is not known. Base qualities were left out, and no much larger clone turns up one base away. This entry belongs to a study of neurological immune-mediated disorders (dated by TCRdb to between 2018 and 2020). General notes on the study: Of the roughly 35 multiple sclerosis patients, about 30 had relapsing-remitting MS and 3 had secondary progressive MS. Peripheral blood TCR-beta repertoires from patients with HTLV-I-associated myelopathy (HAM/TSP), patients with multiple sclerosis, and healthy controls were compared in the study using UMI-based sequencing. Alongside PBMC samples, the set of approximately 100 TCR-beta libraries contained longitudinal samples, technical triplicates, and paired CD4+ and CD8+ T-cell subsets that had been sorted. The cohort was made up of 60 to 75 subjects, consisting of roughly 14 HAM/TSP patients, about 34 multiple sclerosis patients and some 20 healthy controls.

The investigation overall reported the following: No clinical or MRI features were associated with the MS cluster, and the authors said that larger cohorts are needed. Expanded clones from different subjects shared no identical CDR3 amino acid sequences, which suggests that TCR-beta repertoires were private in all groups. Phylogenetic analysis grouped repertoires from 18 of 34 MS patients into a cluster of related CDR3 sequences, suggesting a possible repertoire-level signature. TCR clonal expansion was greatest in HAM/TSP patients and smallest in MS patients, who ranked below even healthy controls.

Libraries from unsorted PBMCs were made from 2 million PBMCs kept in RNAlater at -80 degrees C until RNA extraction. The multiple sclerosis patients were enrolled in a US clinical protocol that evaluated disease progression with magnetic resonance imaging. PBMCs were separated from peripheral blood using Ficoll-Hypaque density gradient centrifugation and then cryopreserved in liquid nitrogen. Spanning cysteine to phenylalanine, the CDR3 consists of 14 amino acids. CDR3 DNA is the only sequence kept; it has 42 bases, read in frame from the first base. According to the germline V gene, CDR1 reads SGHVS and CDR2 reads FNYEAQ. The trim is 7 bases for V and 1 base for J, with a gap of 10 bases between the germline ends. cDNA was synthesized by template-switch 5'RACE using a primer with a 10-nucleotide random unique molecular identifier that tagged each TCR transcript. Every sequencing run yielded over 170 million TCR-beta sequences covering 15-18 subjects. The RNeasy kit was used for extraction of total RNA. Using the KAPA Real-time Library Amplification kit, TCR-beta VDJ regions were amplified with primers for the TCR constant region and the 5'RACE anchor. Sample indexes and Illumina adaptors were added in a first PCR, after which library yield was increased in a second PCR. The roughly 650 bp TCR product was size-selected on a 2% E-gel SizeSelection system after Ampure bead purification. Before pooling, library quality was assessed on a Bioanalyzer, concentration was determined with Qubit, and library quantification was performed with the Kapa Library Quantification kit. Libraries were sequenced paired-end 2 x 150 bp on an Illumina HiSeq 2500. To increase sequence diversity, roughly 24-30% phiX was spiked into each library pool. The original methods were these. Quality-filtered reads were processed with the UMI-based MiGEC pipeline, and over 90% of raw TCR sequences were removed by the MiGEC pipeline during error correction. IMGT germline references were used for alignment of VDJ genes, and clonotypes were defined by a unique CDR3 amino acid sequence together with V-J genes. Clonal expansion, Shannon diversity, and CDR3 relatedness (CalcPairwiseDistances, ClusterSamples) were evaluated with VDJtools, and phylogenetic trees were built with CLCbio workbench. Clones with at least 8 unique UMIs were defined as expanded, with this threshold being based on coefficient-of-variation modelling across technical triplicates. TCRdb applied fastp at Q25 and MiXCR to the public reads, then kept only in-frame beta chains. Duplicate CDR3 protein sequences are folded into a single record with the most common DNA and genes. TCRdb, rather than the study authors, made the V and J calls. For this sample the table gives 78,000 or so distinct CDR3 sequences, of which 4.5% to 6.5% were detected only once. The ten biggest clones cover 2.2% of the sample.

The receptor's source is a woman in her twenties or thirties with multiple sclerosis. The sample consisted of PBMCs. Recombination linked TRBV7-6 to TRBJ2-2, with no confident D gene call. The DNA sequence is as follows: TGTGCCAGCAACACCGGCAGGAACACCGGGGAGCTGTTTTTT. Translated, this is CASNTGRNTGELFF.